These T cell receptor beta chains were read from a single sample in a study of blood T cell repertoires in COVID-19. TCRdb keeps only in-frame clones here, not all; method: immunoSEQ multiplex PCR. The sample lists 13,000 or so clones; roughly 85% were seen once. Source material: peripheral blood. Receptor source: a man between 35 and 55 years old with active or convalescent COVID-19. Each CDR3 is given with its conserved first and last residue. The order of the fields is V gene, clone size, D gene, J gene, CDR3 protein, CDR3 DNA. D genes are given only for firm matches. The size of a clone is reported for some rows only, either as once, few or many, or as a class for expanded clones.

TRBV18	NA	NA	TRBJ1-5	CASSQDRDQPQHF	TGTGCCAGCTCACAAGACAGAGATCAGCCCCAGCATTTT
TRBV25-1	NA	TRBD2	TRBJ2-2	CASRDTTGGGYTGELFF	TGTGCCAGCAGAGACACCACGGGCGGGGGGTACACCGGGGAGCTGTTTTTT
TRBV24-1	NA	TRBD1	TRBJ2-3	CATAGQGTDTQYF	TGTGCCACCGCCGGACAGGGCACAGATACGCAGTATTTT
TRBV11-3	once	NA	TRBJ2-1	CASSKRGSFNEQFF	TGTGCCAGCAGCAAAAGAGGGTCCTTCAATGAGCAGTTCTTC
TRBV18	NA	NA	TRBJ1-4	CASSGSSSANEKLFF	TGTGCCAGCTCAGGTTCTTCGAGTGCTAATGAAAAACTGTTTTTT
TRBV5-6	NA	TRBD1	TRBJ2-4	CASSLKGGQGKNIQYF	TGTGCCAGCAGCCTAAAGGGGGGACAGGGCAAAAACATTCAGTACTTC
TRBV6-5	NA	TRBD1	TRBJ1-5	CASSYSGQGQPQHF	TGTGCCAGCAGTTACTCAGGACAGGGGCAGCCCCAGCATTTT
TRBV4-1	NA	NA	TRBJ2-1	CASRSEQSRPYNEQFF	TGCGCCAGCAGATCTGAACAGTCCCGCCCTTACAATGAGCAGTTCTTC
TRBV6-6	NA	NA	TRBJ1-6	CASREERSSYNSPLHF	TGTGCCAGCAGGGAGGAGCGAAGCTCCTATAATTCACCCCTCCACTTT
TRBV9	NA	NA	TRBJ1-1	CASSGGLGNTEAFF	TGTGCCAGCAGCGGGGGGCTCGGGAACACTGAAGCTTTCTTT
TRBV19	NA	NA	TRBJ1-3	CASSWSSGNTIYF	TGTGCCAGTAGCTGGAGCTCTGGAAACACCATATATTTT
TRBV29-1	NA	NA	TRBJ2-1	CSVPRTASSYNEQFF	TGCAGCGTTCCCAGGACAGCCAGCTCCTACAATGAGCAGTTCTTC
TRBV6-6	NA	NA	TRBJ1-4	CASSLGGEKLFF	TGTGCCAGCAGTCTGGGAGGAGAAAAACTGTTTTTT
TRBV7-9	NA	TRBD2	TRBJ2-1	CASSLKAGGYNEQFF	TGTGCCAGCAGCTTAAAGGCGGGGGGTTACAATGAGCAGTTCTTC
TRBV6-4	few	TRBD1	TRBJ1-6	CASSEDRDNSPLHF	TGTGCCAGCAGTGAGGACAGGGATAATTCACCCCTCCACTTT
TRBV6-5	NA	TRBD1	TRBJ2-7	CASSYDRVAYEQYF	TGTGCCAGCAGTTACGACAGGGTAGCCTACGAGCAGTACTTC
TRBV14	NA	NA	TRBJ2-3	CASSQDLPGRGADTQYF	TGTGCCAGCAGCCAAGATCTACCCGGGAGAGGGGCAGATACGCAGTATTTT
TRBV2	NA	TRBD1	TRBJ1-2	CASNVQGAYGYTF	TGTGCCAGCAATGTCCAGGGGGCATATGGCTACACCTTC
TRBV6-4	NA	TRBD1	TRBJ1-6	CASRRDSYSPLHF	TGTGCCAGCAGGCGGGACAGTTATTCACCCCTCCACTTT
TRBV24-1	NA	NA	TRBJ1-1	CATSGSLQSEMNTEAFF	TGTGCCACCAGTGGTAGTTTGCAATCTGAAATGAACACTGAAGCTTTCTTT
TRBV5-5	NA	TRBD1	TRBJ2-7	CASSFTGTVDEQYF	TGTGCCAGCAGCTTCACCGGGACAGTAGACGAGCAGTACTTC
TRBV11-2	NA	NA	TRBJ1-1	CASTGWGTEAFF	TGTGCCAGCACAGGGTGGGGCACTGAAGCTTTCTTT
TRBV15	NA	NA	TRBJ1-5	CATSRGGQIVNQPQHF	TGTGCCACCAGCAGAGGAGGGCAGATCGTCAATCAGCCCCAGCATTTT
TRBV11-2	NA	NA	TRBJ1-5	CASSLAGGQPQHF	TGTGCCAGCAGCTTAGCGGGAGGTCAGCCCCAGCATTTT
TRBV2	NA	NA	TRBJ1-1	CANRGTGNTEAFF	TGTGCCAACCGGGGGACGGGGAACACTGAAGCTTTCTTT
TRBV7-2	NA	NA	TRBJ2-2	CASSLQTSVPGELFF	TGTGCCAGCAGCTTACAAACTAGTGTACCCGGGGAGCTGTTTTTT
TRBV2	NA	TRBD1	TRBJ2-6	CASSEDRGPGANVLTF	TGTGCCAGCAGTGAAGACAGGGGGCCTGGGGCCAACGTCCTGACTTTC
TRBV5-5	NA	TRBD1	TRBJ1-1	CASSRTGAYTEAFF	TGTGCCAGCAGCCGGACAGGGGCCTACACTGAAGCTTTCTTT
TRBV11-3	medium-sized	NA	TRBJ2-7	CASSLRGGEQYF	TGTGCCAGCAGTCTCAGGGGAGGGGAGCAGTACTTC
TRBV27	NA	TRBD1	TRBJ1-3	CASSLTGQVPLGNTIYF	TGTGCCAGCAGTTTAACGGGACAGGTACCTCTTGGAAACACCATATATTTT
TRBV6-5	NA	NA	TRBJ1-2	CASSYGRTNYGYTF	TGTGCCAGCAGTTACGGGAGAACTAACTATGGCTACACCTTC
TRBV5-1	NA	TRBD2	TRBJ2-1	CASSPSEGLVDNEQFF	TGCGCCAGCAGCCCCTCGGAGGGACTAGTAGACAATGAGCAGTTCTTC
TRBV4-1	NA	NA	TRBJ1-1	CASSRVRGYTEAFF	TGCGCCAGCAGCCGAGTCAGGGGTTACACTGAAGCTTTCTTT
TRBV10-3	few	NA	TRBJ1-4	CAISEGGTNEKLFF	TGTGCCATCAGTGAGGGGGGGACTAATGAAAAACTGTTTTTT
TRBV24-1	NA	NA	TRBJ2-2	CATSARQEITNGELFF	TGTGCCACCAGTGCTCGCCAGGAAATTACCAACGGGGAGCTGTTTTTT
TRBV19	few	NA	TRBJ2-3	CASAVRRGNTDTQYF	TGTGCCAGTGCGGTTAGACGCGGGAACACAGATACGCAGTATTTT
TRBV27	NA	NA	TRBJ1-6	CASSPSIQGNSPLHF	TGTGCCAGCAGTCCGTCAATACAGGGCAATTCACCCCTCCACTTT
TRBV5-1	NA	NA	TRBJ1-2	CASGGDYGYTF	TGCGCCAGCGGAGGGGACTATGGCTACACCTTC
TRBV19	once	TRBD1	TRBJ2-7	CASSVTGGYEQYF	TGTGCCAGTAGTGTGACAGGGGGCTACGAGCAGTACTTC
TRBV4-1	NA	NA	TRBJ1-4	CASSQSVDSHEKLFF	TGCGCCAGCAGCCAAAGCGTTGACAGCCATGAAAAACTGTTTTTT
TRBV10-3	NA	TRBD2	TRBJ2-2	CAINPTLAGNTGELFF	TGTGCCATCAATCCCACCTTAGCGGGGAACACCGGGGAGCTGTTTTTT
TRBV3-1/TRBV3-2	NA	NA	TRBJ2-7	CASSQSGGRTYEQYF	TGTGCCAGCAGCCAATCCGGGGGGCGGACCTACGAGCAGTACTTC
TRBV5-5	NA	NA	TRBJ1-5	CASSLETEQPQHF	TGTGCCAGCAGCTTGGAGACAGAACAGCCCCAGCATTTT
TRBV3-1/TRBV3-2	NA	NA	TRBJ1-6	CASSPIENSPLHF	TGTGCCAGCAGCCCTATAGAGAATTCACCCCTCCACTTT
TRBV6-2/TRBV6-3	few	TRBD1	TRBJ2-1	CASSMDRDRAHEQFF	TGTGCCAGCAGCATGGACAGGGATAGGGCCCATGAGCAGTTCTTC
TRBV11-2	once	TRBD2	TRBJ2-5	CASKRGGGETQYF	TGTGCCAGCAAGCGGGGGGGCGGTGAGACCCAGTACTTC
TRBV29-1	NA	NA	TRBJ2-1	CSVEPPGSYNEQFF	TGCAGCGTTGAACCACCGGGCTCCTACAATGAGCAGTTCTTC
TRBV20-1	NA	NA	TRBJ2-4	CSASGLRTGLNIQYF	TGCAGTGCTAGTGGCCTCAGGACTGGCCTAAACATTCAGTACTTC